Sequencing of this T cell receptor beta chain was carried out in a study of blood T cell repertoires in COVID-19. Authors' analysis steps: Amplification from reference gene primers served as the basis for estimated nucleated cell counts. Produced via immunoSEQ multiplex PCR; TCRdb's table is partial and in-frame only. The V and J calls and clone size come from that table; D and trimming were worked out from the DNA. The table has roughly 240,000 clones, about 90% seen once. The trim removed 5 bases at V and 2 bases at J, leaving 8 bases unmatched. In germline, CDR1 is SEHNR, CDR2 FQNEAQ (reference sequence). The CDR3 is 17 residues long. Adults between about 18 and 89 years of age took part from 20 to 25 US areas.

The sample consisted of PBMCs or T cells enriched from blood (not recorded which). The source is a man in his fifties or sixties who had been exposed to COVID-19. The rearrangement uses TRBV7-9 and TRBJ2-1, with 11 nucleotides matching TRBD2. The CDR3 DNA sequence: TGTGCCAGCAGCCCAAGGACTAGCGGGCGCGCCTACAATGAGCAGTTCTTC. Its protein product is CASSPRTSGRAYNEQFF. Full variable domain (outside the CDR3, taken from reference TRBV7-9 and TRBJ2-1): DTGVSQNPRHKITKRGQNVTFRCDPISEHNRLYWYRQTLGQGPEFLTYFQNEAQLEKSRLLSDRFSAERPKGSFSTLEIQRTEQGDSAMYLCASSPRTSGRAYNEQFFGPGTRLTVL.